The following is a TCR beta chain sequence with its context. Its antigen is undetermined. TCRdb reprocessed the 5' RACE reads, with one entry per CDR3 protein and no DNA. Its clone listing holds 400,000 to 500,000 distinct CDR3 sequences. The sample comes from a study of T cells expressing NK-cell markers. Looking at the study overall: The authors derived TCR beta repertoires from sorted CD3+CD56+NKG2C+, CD3+CD56+NKG2C- and CD3+CD56-NKG2C+ T cells. Study-level results: Roughly 1.0-7.0% of CD8+ T cells in about six donors belonged to dominant NKG2C+ clonotypes.

The V gene's germline CDR1 is GTSNPN and CDR2 SVGIG (reference sequence). The CDR3 totals 15 residues. Sequences were obtained from blood T cells: a sorted CD56 or NKG2C T cell subset, CD4+ or CD8+ T cells, or bulk PBMC T cells (not recorded which). This clonotype was obtained from a woman aged 18 to 75 in good health. This chain joins TRBV30 and TRBJ1-5; the TRBD1 assignment by TCRdb is unverifiable without DNA. CDR3 protein: CAWSAPGQINQPQHF.